Sequencing of this T cell receptor beta chain was carried out in a study of blood T cell repertoires in COVID-19. About the study: Researchers got acute and convalescent COVID-19 samples from the United States, Italy and Spain. PBMCs, B-cell-depleted T cells, or T cells provided the cDNA or gDNA that made up the material.

The Seattle patients joined while their infection was active and were tracked longitudinally afterward. There are 16 residues in the CDR3. V gave up 6 bases and J gave up 5 bases; unmatched junction bases: 12. In the original processing: Reference gene primer amplification yielded estimated nucleated cell counts. The data were produced by immunoSEQ multiplex PCR, yet TCRdb's version contains in-frame clones alone and is incomplete. V, J and clone size reflect that table, while D and trimming were determined from the DNA. The sample has some 180,000 clones; around four fifths are singletons. The chain couples TRBV6-7 to TRBJ2-2, with TRBD1 identical over 7 bases. TRBV6-7 is an ORF; its function is uncertain. The specimen was peripheral blood. This receptor was identified in a woman aged 80 or older with COVID-19, enrolled during active disease. The CDR3 is CASSSTGIRGTGELFF. The CDR3 DNA follows: TGTGCCAGCAGCTCGACAGGGATAAGAGGGACCGGGGAGCTGTTTTTT.